A selection of T cell receptor beta chains follows, all from one sample in a study of response to subunit inactivated influenza vaccine. TCRdb reprocessed the RT-PCR reads with MiXCR, giving one entry per CDR3 protein. The sample consists of 750,000 to 850,000 distinct CDR3 sequences, about 18% of them appearing once. The material was PBMCs from blood, obtained roughly 5 days after vaccination. The receptors were gathered from a man in his fifties who received an inactivated influenza vaccine. Each CDR3 is given with its conserved first and last residue. D genes are given only for firm matches. Size is omitted from some rows. Given values are once, few, many or a class for expanded clones.

TRBV12-3/TRBV12-4	TRBJ1-6	many	18	-	TGTGCCAGCAGAATATACACAGGGCACAGCTCCTATAATTCACCCCTCCACTTT	CASRIYTGHSSYNSPLHF
TRBV12-3/TRBV12-4	TRBJ2-7	few	13	-	TGTGCCAGCAGTTTACCGGACAGCTACGAGCAGTACTTC	CASSLPDSYEQYF
TRBV5-1	TRBJ1-1	few	17	-	TGCGCCAGCAGCCCTCCAGCTTCCGGGGTCATGAACACTGAAGCTTTCTTT	CASSPPASGVMNTEAFF
TRBV6-2/TRBV6-3	TRBJ2-5	few	20	TRBD1	TGTGCCAGCAGTTACTCGATGTCGGACAGGGCCCTCCAAGGCATAGAGACCCAGTACTTT	CASSYSMSDRALQGIETQYF
TRBV6-8	TRBJ1-4	-	13	-	TGTGCCAGCAGTTACCCCCCCGGAGGGGGGCGACGTTTC	CASSYPPGGGRRF
TRBV6-1	TRBJ1-2	-	14	-	TGTGCCACCACGATTCCAGGGAATCGGGATGGCTACACCTTC	CATTIPGNRDGYTF
TRBV28	TRBJ2-1	-	15	-	TGTGCCAGCAGTTTATCGGCTACCCGTCTAAATGAGCAGTTCTTC	CASSLSATRLNEQFF
TRBV10-3	TRBJ1-1	-	13	-	TGTGCCATCAGGGAGTCAGGGCTGACTGAAGCTTTCTTT	CAIRESGLTEAFF
TRBV5-1	TRBJ2-2	-	16	TRBD1	TGCGCCAGCAGCCAGACGGACAGGGTTGCGACCGGGGAGCTGTTTTTT	CASSQTDRVATGELFF
TRBV10-3	TRBJ1-2	-	16	TRBD1	TGTGCCATCAGCGGCTCTCCGGGACTACAGGGGTATGGCTACACCTTC	CAISGSPGLQGYGYTF
TRBV4-3	TRBJ2-1	few	17	-	TGCGCCAGCAGCCAAGATTATCCAGGGGCTTCCCGCAATGAGCAGTTCTTC	CASSQDYPGASRNEQFF
TRBV5-1	TRBJ2-1	many	14	TRBD2	TGCGCCAGCAGCTACGGGACTAGCGGGGATGAGCAGTTCTTC	CASSYGTSGDEQFF
TRBV12-3/TRBV12-4	TRBJ1-1	-	13	-	TGTGCCAGCACCGGGCTCATGAACACTGAAGCTTTCTTT	CASTGLMNTEAFF
TRBV5-8	TRBJ2-3	few	14	-	TGTGCCAGCAGCCATGGACAGCGCGCAGATACGCAGTATTTT	CASSHGQRADTQYF
TRBV28	TRBJ2-7	-	16	TRBD1	TGTGCCAGCAGTTCACCCGGGACAGAGAGCTCCTACGAGCAGTACTTC	CASSSPGTESSYEQYF
TRBV20-1	TRBJ1-1	few	13	-	TGCAGTGGGTCCGGGACCACGAACACTGAAGCTTTCTTT	CSGSGTTNTEAFF
TRBV12-3/TRBV12-4	TRBJ1-1	-	12	-	TGTGCCAGCAGTATCAGGGGCAGGGGAGCTTTCTTT	CASSIRGRGAFF
TRBV15	TRBJ1-1	-	18	-	TGTGCCACCAGCAGAGATCTCTTCGGGGAACTAATGAACACTGAAGCTTTCTTT	CATSRDLFGELMNTEAFF
TRBV5-1	TRBJ1-2	-	13	-	TGCGCCAGCAGCTTGATACAGGGAGATGGCTACACCTTC	CASSLIQGDGYTF
TRBV20-1	TRBJ2-5	-	14	-	TGCAGTGCTAGAGATCGAGACTTCAAAGAGACCCAGTACTTC	CSARDRDFKETQYF
TRBV29-1	TRBJ2-1	-	17	TRBD2	TGCAGCGTTGATGCTTTACTAGCGGGGGACTCCTACAATGAGCAGTTCTTC	CSVDALLAGDSYNEQFF
TRBV5-8	TRBJ1-5	many	15	TRBD1	TGTGCCAGCAGCTTCACAGGGGCGAGGAATCAGCCCCAGCATTTT	CASSFTGARNQPQHF
TRBV7-6	TRBJ2-3	-	14	-	TGTGCCAGCAGCTTAAAACTGGTGGCAGATACGCAGTATTTT	CASSLKLVADTQYF
TRBV19	TRBJ2-5	few	15	-	TGTGCCAGTAGTATATCCGGACAGACTAGGGAGACCCAGTACTTC	CASSISGQTRETQYF